The source of this TCR beta chain is a study of blood T cell repertoires in COVID-19. About the research overall: Both acute and convalescent COVID-19 samples were obtained from the United States, Italy and Spain. Sources were T cells, B-cell-depleted T cells, or PBMCs; the material itself was cDNA or gDNA.

CDR1 and CDR2 from the germline V gene are SGHRS and YFSETQ. V shed 6 bases and J shed 0 bases, with 10 bases lying between them. CDR3 length: 15 residues. Original processing methods: Amplification with reference gene primers provided the estimates of nucleated cell counts. Measured with immunoSEQ multiplex PCR; TCRdb has only the in-frame clones, and not every one. The V and J calls and clone size are taken from that table; D and trimming were inferred from the DNA. The sample consists of 150,000 or so clones, over 60% of them appearing once. The chain has TRBV5-1 and TRBJ2-6; no reliable D call. Sequences were obtained from peripheral blood. The sequence was obtained from a man of 80 years or more with acute or convalescent COVID-19. CDR3 region: CASTLEPSGANVLTF. The CDR3 coding sequence is TGCGCCAGCACCCTGGAGCCCTCTGGGGCCAACGTCCTGACTTTC. The entire variable domain, with the rest obtained from reference TRBV5-1 and TRBJ2-6, is as follows: KAGVTQTPRYLIKTRGQQVTLSCSPISGHRSVSWYQQTPGQGLQFLFEYFSETQRNKGNFPGRFSGRQFSNSRSEMNVSTLELGDSALYLCASTLEPSGANVLTFGAGSRLTVL.